The rows below give T cell receptor beta chains drawn from one sample of a study of OX40 agonist ivuxolimab in advanced cancers. Sequenced by immunoSEQ multiplex PCR; TCRdb stores in-frame clones only, minus some. The table lists approximately 14,000 clones, about 75% of them singletons. This material consisted of CD4+ or CD8+ T cells sorted from blood, taken in a trial of the OX40 agonist ivuxolimab. The source of these receptors is an adult with an advanced solid tumor such as melanoma, head and neck, liver or kidney cancer. CDR3s include the opening cysteine and the closing phenylalanine or tryptophan. A D gene is named only where the DNA matches it firmly. Size is omitted from some rows. Given values are once, few, many or a class for expanded clones.

.	TRBD1	TRBV7-6	TRBJ2-7	CASSPQWTGNYEQYF	TGTGCCAGCAGCCCCCAATGGACAGGGAACTACGAGCAGTACTTC
.	TRBD2	TRBV13	TRBJ2-1	CASSRRTRGNEQFF	TGTGCCAGCAGCCGGAGGACGCGGGGGAATGAGCAGTTCTTC
.	.	TRBV7-2	TRBJ2-5	CASSPSEVFKETQYF	TGTGCCAGCAGCCCGAGTGAGGTCTTCAAAGAGACCCAGTACTTC
.	.	TRBV4-3	TRBJ2-3	CASSQGARASPDTQYF	TGCGCCAGCAGCCAAGGGGCTCGGGCTAGCCCAGATACGCAGTATTTT
.	TRBD1	TRBV4-3	TRBJ2-2	CASKGQGDTGELFF	TGCGCCAGCAAAGGACAGGGGGACACCGGGGAGCTGTTTTTT
.	TRBD2	TRBV7-2	TRBJ2-5	CASSFMPGLAGRQETQYF	TGTGCCAGCAGCTTTATGCCGGGACTAGCGGGGAGGCAAGAGACCCAGTACTTC
.	.	TRBV9	TRBJ2-3	CASSVSAGSTDTLYF	TGTGCCAGCAGCGTTTCGGCGGGGAGCACAGATACGCTGTATTTT
.	TRBD1	TRBV19	TRBJ1-2	CASSLDRFSAEGYTF	TGTGCCAGTAGCCTGGACAGGTTTTCGGCGGAAGGCTACACCTTC
.	.	TRBV6-6	TRBJ2-7	CASSQGADYEQYF	TGTGCCAGCAGTCAGGGAGCCGACTACGAGCAGTACTTC
.	.	TRBV10-2	TRBJ2-7	CASSDKLTYEQYF	TGCGCCAGCAGTGATAAACTTACCTACGAGCAGTACTTC
.	TRBD1	TRBV27	TRBJ2-4	CASSSGQGWAKNIQYF	TGTGCCAGCAGTTCAGGACAGGGTTGGGCCAAAAACATTCAGTACTTC
.	.	TRBV9	TRBJ1-1	CASSGQEREAFF	TGTGCCAGCAGCGGCCAGGAGCGGGAAGCTTTCTTT
once	TRBD1	TRBV19	TRBJ2-7	CASSTFPGQGVAYEQYF	TGTGCCAGTAGTACCTTCCCCGGACAGGGGGTAGCCTACGAGCAGTACTTC
medium-sized	.	TRBV9	TRBJ1-1	CASSAGHLVNTEAFF	TGTGCCAGCAGCGCAGGACATCTGGTGAACACTGAAGCTTTCTTT
.	.	TRBV9	TRBJ2-1	CASSGLLSPYNEQFF	TGTGCCAGCAGCGGATTACTTAGCCCCTACAATGAGCAGTTCTTC
.	.	TRBV29-1	TRBJ1-2	CSVSGGDGGYGYTF	TGCAGCGTTTCTGGGGGGGATGGAGGCTATGGCTACACCTTC
.	TRBD1	TRBV5-5	TRBJ1-3	CASSWDSSSGNTIYF	TGTGCCAGCAGCTGGGACAGCAGCTCTGGAAACACCATATATTTT
few	TRBD2	TRBV6-5	TRBJ2-7	CASSKGLVVPYEQYF	TGTGCCAGCAGTAAGGGACTAGTAGTTCCCTACGAGCAGTACTTC
few	TRBD1	TRBV6-8	TRBJ1-2	CASNPQGGNLGYTF	TGTGCCAGCAACCCACAGGGGGGGAATCTGGGCTACACCTTC
once	TRBD2	TRBV9	TRBJ2-1	CASDAGDNEQFF	TGTGCCAGCGACGCGGGGGACAATGAGCAGTTCTTC
.	.	TRBV4-3	TRBJ2-7	CASSPQRHYEQYF	TGCGCCAGCAGCCCCCAACGCCACTACGAGCAGTACTTC
.	TRBD2	TRBV6-5	TRBJ2-1	CASSYIAGRSYNEQFF	TGTGCCAGCAGTTATATAGCGGGGAGGTCCTACAATGAGCAGTTCTTC